A selection of T cell receptor beta chains follows, all from one sample in a study of blood T cell repertoires in COVID-19. The table came from immunoSEQ multiplex PCR; TCRdb's copy has only in-frame clones and leaves some out. The sample contains 270,000 or so clones, roughly 89% of which appear only once. The sequenced sample was peripheral blood. These receptors were obtained from a woman between 35 and 50 years old who had recovered from COVID-19. CDR3s include the opening cysteine and the closing phenylalanine or tryptophan. The order of the fields is CDR3 length, clone size, J gene, D gene, V gene, CDR3 DNA, CDR3 protein. A D gene is named only where the DNA matches it firmly. Size values are once, few and many counts, or a class for expanded clones, and some rows have none.

>18|-|TRBJ2-2|-|TRBV2
TGTGCCAGCGACGACCCAAGTGGATCCGGGAGCAACACCGGGGAGCTGTTTTTT
CASDDPSGSGSNTGELFF
>13|-|TRBJ1-1|-|TRBV6-5
TGTGCCAGCAGTACCGGGGTGAAGATTGAAGCTTTCTTT
CASSTGVKIEAFF
>14|-|TRBJ2-1|-|TRBV3-1/TRBV3-2
TGTGCCAGCACTAGCTTCGGGACCTACAATGAGCAGTTCTTC
CASTSFGTYNEQFF
>17|-|TRBJ1-3|TRBD1|TRBV14
TGTGCCAGCAGCCAAGACTCTGGGACAGGGTACGGAAACACCATATATTTT
CASSQDSGTGYGNTIYF
>15|-|TRBJ2-7|TRBD2|TRBV14
TGTGCCAGCAGCCCACCGGGACTAGCGAAATACGAGCAGTACTTC
CASSPPGLAKYEQYF
>16|-|TRBJ2-3|-|TRBV9
TGTGCCAGCAGCGTAGAGGCTAGCGCCACCACAGATACGCAGTATTTT
CASSVEASATTDTQYF
>14|-|TRBJ1-1|-|TRBV3-1/TRBV3-2
TGTGCCAGCAGCGTACAGGGTATGAACACTGAAGCTTTCTTT
CASSVQGMNTEAFF
>15|-|TRBJ1-1|-|TRBV19
TGTGCCGCTGGGGGAGCGGGACTCCCTGGGGCTGAAGCTTTCTTT
CAAGGAGLPGAEAFF
>13|-|TRBJ1-1|-|TRBV5-1
TGCGCCAGCAGCTTGGACAAGTACACTGAAGCTTTCTTT
CASSLDKYTEAFF
>13|once|TRBJ2-7|TRBD1|TRBV11-3
TGTGCCAGCGGACGGACAGGGCCCTACGAGCAGTACTTC
CASGRTGPYEQYF
>16|-|TRBJ2-5|-|TRBV28
TGTGCCATTGGGGGGGGCGGGAGTAGCCCTCGGGAGACCCAGTACTTC
CAIGGGGSSPRETQYF
>16|-|TRBJ2-2|-|TRBV27
TGTGCCAGCAGTTTATCCAGGGGGGTTAACACCGGGGAGCTGTTTTTT
CASSLSRGVNTGELFF
>13|-|TRBJ2-7|-|TRBV28
TGTGCCAGCAGGAGAGGGGGCTCCTACGAGCAGTACTTC
CASRRGGSYEQYF
>17|-|TRBJ2-1|TRBD2|TRBV2
TGTGCCAGCAGTCGGGGACTAGCGGGGGGGGTAGTCAATGAGCAGTTCTTC
CASSRGLAGGVVNEQFF
>16|-|TRBJ2-7|-|TRBV11-3
TGTGCCAGCAGCCGCCTCAATAGCGGAGCCGGTTACGAGCAGTACTTC
CASSRLNSGAGYEQYF
>15|-|TRBJ2-4|TRBD2|TRBV7-8
TGTGCCAGCAGCGCCCGGACTAGCGGCCTAGGCATTCAGTACTTC
CASSARTSGLGIQYF
>14|-|TRBJ1-5|-|TRBV19
TGTGCCACCGGGAGGGACGATAGCAATCAGCCCCAGCATTTT
CATGRDDSNQPQHF
>16|-|TRBJ2-3|-|TRBV10-3
TGTGCCATCAGTGAGTTAGTGGGGGGAAGCACAGATACGCAGTATTTT
CAISELVGGSTDTQYF
>13|once|TRBJ1-2|-|TRBV16
TGTGCCAGCAGCCAATCCCAGGGCGGAGGCTACACCTTC
CASSQSQGGGYTF
>15|-|TRBJ2-3|TRBD2|TRBV5-1
TGCGCCAGCAGCCAATCTAGCGGGAGTATAGATACGCAGTATTTT
CASSQSSGSIDTQYF
>14|-|TRBJ1-1|-|TRBV5-1
TGCGCCAGCAGCCCGCTGGCGGGCGGAACTGAAGCTTTCTTT
CASSPLAGGTEAFF
>15|-|TRBJ2-1|TRBD2|TRBV11-2
TGTGCCAGCAGCTGGTTGGCGGGAGGGATAAATGAGCAGTTCTTC
CASSWLAGGINEQFF
>16|-|TRBJ2-3|-|TRBV19
TGTGCCAGTAGTATTGCGGCTAGCCAACGGACAGATACGCAGTATTTT
CASSIAASQRTDTQYF
>13|-|TRBJ2-7|TRBD1|TRBV12-3/TRBV12-4
TGTGCCAGCACCCAGGACAGGGGGTACAAGCAGTACTTC
CASTQDRGYKQYF